This T cell receptor beta chain derives from a study of cytomegalovirus exposure and HLA in healthy donors (dated by TCRdb to between 2016 and 2019). At the level of the whole study: According to an earlier analysis of several hundred of the donors, about 179 million T cells yielded roughly 110 million unique TCR beta sequences and approximately 300 Gb of sequence data. About 300 gigabases of sequencing data and approximately 85 million unique TCR sequences were included in an early release covering 500 to 750 HLA-typed donors. The genetic ancestry cluster associated with self-reported Caucasian donors included approximately 85% of the approximately 430 genotyped donors. The study aimed to test whether signatures of past pathogen exposure could be identified by cataloging public T cell receptors. The study profiled the T cell repertoires of about 720 subjects by immunosequencing and related them to cytomegalovirus serostatus. In addition to the first cohort of around 670 subjects, a separate validation cohort of 120 different subjects was used. The study combined high-throughput TCR immunosequencing, statistical association of individual TCRs with disease status, and machine learning to predict cytomegalovirus infection status. To study patterns of TCR occurrence, a later analysis re-analyzed previously published TCR beta repertoires from 666 donors and added high-resolution HLA genotyping. Rather than drawing on any new phenotypic data, the later analysis identified candidate immune exposures from TCR beta sequences and the way those sequences occurred across donors. To decide whether each TCR beta V gene segment behaved as functional or pseudogenic, an earlier analysis of fewer than 750 of the donors relied on high-throughput TCR beta sequencing. Donor age, sex, ethnicity and CMV serostatus were collected together with the repertoire data. A later genetic analysis used genome-wide SNP genotypes for 398 of the 666 donors, treating that subset as a discovery cohort. Every discovery cohort repertoire had been produced on one sequencing platform. Class I and class II HLA loci were covered by the typing at four-digit resolution. Typing coverage differed by locus: A, B, C, DRB1 and DQB1 were typed in roughly 620-630 donors, DQA1 in 522, DPA1 in around 600, and DPB1 in 450 to 480. Because of strong linkage in the cohort, 5 or 6 DR-DQ haplotypes were treated as single units for association and clustering. Across about 380 genotyped donors of the cohort, an average of roughly 250,000 unique TCR beta nucleotide sequences per donor were sequenced, and around 19% of those sequences were non-productive.

A remark on this clone: Its cognate antigen has yet to be identified. Base qualities are not at hand, and no much larger clone is one base apart.

The CDR3 contains 15 residues, cysteine and phenylalanine counted. The only DNA kept is the CDR3, 45 bases in frame from the first base. The germline V and J ends show losses of 2 bases and 8 bases respectively, and no gene match explains 6 bases of the junction. From a lookup of the germline V gene, CDR1 and CDR2 are SGHRS and YFSETQ. The cohort comprised under 700 healthy bone marrow donors. All cohort members were sampled while nominally healthy, although unrecorded immune exposures were likely present. The donor tested CMV seronegative and was one of the 352 seronegative cohort members. A peripheral blood sample was provided by each donor, and peripheral blood mononuclear cells were used for TCR beta sequencing. The Qiagen DNeasy Blood Extraction Kit was used to extract genomic DNA from the blood cell samples. Results the study describes overall, beyond this receptor: In the study, 150 to 200 TCR beta chains were listed as associated with cytomegalovirus. V-gene and J-gene trimming of TCR beta chains was associated with a missense DCLRE1C variant in a later genetic analysis, and the association was replicated in an independent cohort. Assigning TCR associations to individual alleles was difficult when HLA alleles, especially DR and DQ, strongly co-occurred. Roughly uniform sequencing depth across donors was assumed in presence/absence analyses, although this assumption may not hold. In a later analysis, several top co-occurrence clusters were reported to appear linked to parvovirus B19, influenza, CMV and Epstein-Barr virus. In a later analysis, HLA-associated TCR beta chains showed more clonal expansion and lower generation probabilities than non-associated chains that were equally common. The authors suggested that the approach could potentially be generalized to other disease states and immunological phenotypes. The sequencing pipeline was judged likely to have produced a cluster of highly shared sequence variants as a technical artifact. The 87-base-pair reads could not distinguish some IMGT-functional V segments, including TRBV6-2 and TRBV6-3, so those segments were excluded. CMV serostatus was the only immune exposure information available for the cohort. Cytomegalovirus status was reported to be diagnosed by the classifier with high specificity and sensitivity in both the original and validation cohorts. A further reported finding was that TCR beta sequences accurately predicted the HLA-A and HLA-B alleles for most subjects in the first cohort. The cohort was sequenced for TCR beta chains only, and without alpha or paired-chain data the features that could be detected were limited. At a false discovery rate of 0.05, a later analysis linked around 17,000 TCR beta sequences to specific HLA alleles. According to a later genetic analysis, donors in an Asian-associated ancestry cluster had fewer N-insertions in productive TCRs than the roughly 670-donor mean. Because counts were too low, more than 15 rarely observed V segments, including chromosome 9 orphons, were excluded from the earlier analysis of a few hundred of the donors. Three of the identified cytomegalovirus-associated TCR beta chains were confirmed in vitro to be specific for cytomegalovirus antigens. In an earlier analysis of roughly 560 of the donors, most TCR beta V segments were observed in productive rearrangements about 87% or about 30% of the time, broadly matching IMGT annotations. Most TCR sequences were seen in very few donors, while some public TCRs were found in many individuals. Linkage disequilibrium might explain the correlated functional status among segregating V segments, but an unknown experimental factor could not be ruled out. Because some donors lacked HLA typing at each locus, the association tests relied only on the typed subset. According to a later analysis, most CMV-associated TCR beta chains appeared to be HLA-restricted, and the HLA associations seemed to be driven largely by CMV exposure. In a later analysis, the rate of TCR association differed among HLA loci, with DRB1 alleles having the most associated TCRs and HLA-C alleles having the fewest.

Library generation was performed with the immunoSEQ multiplex PCR assay. For the multiplex PCR, a mixture combining 60 forward primers for TCR Vbeta segments and 13 reverse primers for TCR Jbeta segments was used. The CDR3 region of rearranged TCR beta genes was amplified from genomic DNA by a multiplex PCR assay. Amplified TCR beta libraries were sequenced as 87-base-pair reads on the Illumina HiSeq System. Processing in the source paper ran as follows. In a later analysis, tens of millions of unique TCR beta chains were counted across the roughly 670 repertoires, and roughly 10 million of these chains were shared by at least two donors. Raw reads were error-corrected and collapsed into unique sequences by a nearest-neighbor algorithm in which closely related sequences were merged to remove PCR and sequencing errors. To assign V, D and J gene segments, CDR3 sequences were aligned to IMGT reference sequences. For a sequence to be retained, at least a six-nucleotide match to both a V gene segment and a J gene segment was required. Rearrangements were called productive when the CDR3 lacked stop codons and stayed in frame with V and J; all others were non-productive. Following IMGT convention, CDR3 was defined as the stretch from the second conserved V-encoded cysteine to the conserved J-encoded phenylalanine. The earlier analysis of 587 of the donors excluded sequences that lacked an unambiguous match to a single V gene segment. An earlier analysis of almost 600 of the donors classified V segments as functional when productive rearrangements were above 56.7% and as segregating when the standard deviation between donors was above 5%. A statistical classification framework was developed to diagnose cytomegalovirus status using the catalog of TCR beta chain sequences. A later analysis assigned V and J genes by comparing TCR nucleotide sequences with IMGT/GENE-DB human TR gene sequences. A later analysis assigned CDR3 sequences and most-parsimonious VDJ recombination scenarios with the TCRdist pipeline. In a later analysis, each TCR beta chain was defined by its CDR3 amino acid sequence together with its V-gene family, and reads without a unique V-gene family were excluded. A later analysis removed 592 highly shared, low-generation-probability nucleotide sequences to deal with suspected cross-contamination and a sequencing artifact. For each public chain, a later analysis derived a clonal expansion index from normalized ranks of inferred template counts within each repertoire. In a later analysis, generation probabilities were computed using a VDJ recombination model fitted to out-of-frame rearrangements, and the results were checked against IGoR. In a later analysis, hypergeometric tests were used to score TCR-TCR, TCR-HLA and TCR-CMV co-occurrence, with a repertoire-size bias correction applied to TCR pairs. In a later analysis, false discovery rates were estimated by permuting HLA or CMV assignments 20 times. In a later analysis, co-occurring TCRs were grouped using DBSCAN, with TCRdist sequence similarity added in when clustering inside HLA-allele-positive subsets. For co-occurrence clustering, repertoires with fewer than 30,000 or more than 120,000 public chains were excluded, along with about five repertoires with anomalous nucleotide sharing. The immuneACCESS repertoire file appears here via TCRdb, limited to in-frame rearrangements. These files lack a portion of the clones; in checked studies, under half of the deficit traces to unresolved V genes, and the cause of the others is not known. V and J calls and clone size are those listed in that table; D and trimming were worked out from the DNA. The sample table contains around 150,000 clones; only one count was recorded for over 70% of them. 1.1% to 1.5% of the sample belongs to the ten largest clones.

Sequences were obtained from PBMCs. This chain is built from TRBV5-1 and TRBJ1-6; a stretch of 8 junction bases matches TRBD1. This clonotype was sampled from a woman aged 40 to 50 in good health and CMV-seronegative. This receptor carries the CDR3 CASSFRGQVDSPLHF. The nucleotides are TGCGCCAGCAGCTTCAGGGGGCAGGTGGATTCACCCCTCCACTTT. Reference TRBV5-1 and TRBJ1-6 genes cover what lies past the CDR3, so the full variable domain is KAGVTQTPRYLIKTRGQQVTLSCSPISGHRSVSWYQQTPGQGLQFLFEYFSETQRNKGNFPGRFSGRQFSNSRSEMNVSTLELGDSALYLCASSFRGQVDSPLHFGNGTRLTVT.